The 18 T cell receptor beta chains reported below all come from one sample, sequenced in a study of blood T cell repertoires in COVID-19 (dated by TCRdb to 2020 to 2022). Libraries were constructed by the immunoSEQ multiplex PCR assay. TCRdb took over this immuneACCESS table, retaining in-frame rearrangements with V and J assigned. Such tables are incomplete; in checked studies, under half of the missing clones stem from an unresolved V gene, and the remainder is unexplained. In all, the sample holds hundreds of thousands of clones, and about 91% of those were seen once. The ten top clones hold around 12% of the sample. The sequenced sample was peripheral blood. The receptors derive from a woman in her fifties or sixties with acute or convalescent COVID-19.

The chain combines TRBV5-8 with TRBJ2-3; D may be TRBD2 (5 bases). Germline CDR1 is SGHTS and CDR2 is YDEGEE. The CDR3 extends over 12 amino acids. Trimming stripped 1 base from V and 8 bases from J, with 8 bases between. CDR3 DNA: TGTGCCAGCAGCTTGACAGCGGCTACGCAGTATTTT. It is translated as CASSLTAATQYF.

The J gene is TRBJ2-7, the V gene TRBV25-1; TRBD1 matches at 7 bases. CDR1 and CDR2 (germline): MGHDK, SYGVNS. The V and J ends lost 2 bases and 4 bases, in that order; junction bases with no gene match: 17. The CDR3 totals 18 residues. CDR3 in amino acids: CASSERLGGDSTRYEQYF. The CDR3 DNA sequence: TGTGCCAGCAGTGAAAGGTTGGGTGGGGACAGTACCCGTTACGAGCAGTACTTC.

This chain joins TRBV7-2 and TRBJ2-7; TRBD2 matches at 12 bases. The CDR3 length is 17 residues. Germline V CDR1 and CDR2: SGHTA, FQGNSA. Trimming at V came to 5 bases and at J to 4 bases, leaving 12 bases not matched to a gene. The CDR3 sequence: CASSHPLAGGPGYEQYF. CDR3 in DNA: TGTGCCAGCAGCCACCCTCTAGCGGGGGGGCCTGGGTACGAGCAGTACTTC.

CDR3: CASSSRGPEAQPQHF. DNA for the CDR3: TGTGCCAGCAGCTCCAGGGGGCCCGAGGCTCAGCCCCAGCATTTT. The V and J genes are TRBV7-2 and TRBJ1-5, with TRBD1 identical over 8 bases. The germline gives CDR1 SGHTA, CDR2 FQGNSA. Trimming cost V 4 bases and J 6 bases; bases outside gene matches: 8. The CDR3 is 15 residues long.

The rearrangement uses TRBV28 and TRBJ2-2, with D possibly being TRBD1 (5 bases). Germline V gives CDR1 MDHEN, CDR2 SYDVKM. The CDR3 spans 14 residues. Trimming removed 7 bases at V and 2 bases at J, with 11 bases between. The DNA of the CDR3 is TGTGCCAGCATAAGGGGATTCAACACCGGGGAGCTGTTTTTT. Amino acid sequence: CASIRGFNTGELFF. Complete variable domain (other parts from reference TRBV28 and TRBJ2-2): DVKVTQSSRYLVKRTGEKVFLECVQDMDHENMFWYRQDPGLGLRLIYFSYDVKMKEKGDIPEGYSVSREKKERFSLILESASTNQTSMYLCASIRGFNTGELFFGEGSRLTVL.

This sequence joins TRBV6-1 and TRBJ1-2; TRBD1 might be the D (5 bases). CDR1 and CDR2 from the germline V gene are MNHNS and SASEGT. V dropped 1 base and J dropped 4 bases, with 13 bases sitting between them. There are 15 residues in the CDR3. Here the CDR3 reads CASSEEGGVGYGYTF. CDR3 DNA sequence: TGTGCCAGCAGTGAAGAAGGAGGGGTGGGCTATGGCTACACCTTC.

This chain joins TRBV5-1 and TRBJ2-1; 12 bases agree with TRBD2. This CDR3 comprises 15 residues. The germline V gene has CDR1 SGHRS and CDR2 YFSETQ. The V and J ends lost 1 base and 7 bases, in that order; junction bases with no gene match: 3. CDR3 sequence: CASSLTSGRMNEQFF. The CDR3 DNA reads TGCGCCAGCAGCTTGACTAGCGGGAGGATGAATGAGCAGTTCTTC.

The chain uses TRBV4-1 and TRBJ1-1; tentative D call: TRBD1 (6 bases). The CDR3 runs to 14 residues. Trimming left V 3 bases short and J 5 bases short, with 13 bases between. Germline V lookup: CDR1 MGHRA, CDR2 YSYEKL. For the CDR3, the DNA is TGCGCCAGCAGCCACGTTCCAGGGGAGACTGAAGCTTTCTTT. Protein product: CASSHVPGETEAFF.

The rearrangement links TRBV6-5 to TRBJ1-4; a weak D match, TRBD1 (6 bases). Germline V gene lookup returns CDR1 MNHEY and CDR2 SVGAGI. Trimming left V 8 bases short and J 4 bases short, with 17 bases between. CDR3 length equals 15 residues. In nucleotides, the CDR3 is TGTGCCAGCTCAACAGGGTTTAGGCTTAATGAAAAACTGTTTTTT. This gives the protein CASSTGFRLNEKLFF.

J is TRBJ2-1 and V is TRBV7-2; 11 bases align to TRBD2. Per the germline V gene, CDR1 is SGHTA and CDR2 is FQGNSA. CDR3 length: 15 amino acids. V dropped 3 bases and J dropped 9; count of bases not matched to a gene: 7. CDR3 protein: CASSLTSGVLLEQFF. The CDR3 nucleotides read TGTGCCAGCAGCTTGACTAGCGGGGTGCTTCTTGAGCAGTTCTTC.

This chain uses TRBV7-9 with TRBJ1-2; D ambiguous. The ends were cut back, 1 base at V and 13 bases at J, with 13 bases in the middle. This CDR3 is 12 amino acids long. Germline V gene data show CDR1 as SEHNR and CDR2 as FQNEAQ (reference sequence). The CDR3 spells CASSLGGSDVTF. CDR3 DNA: TGTGCCAGCAGCTTAGGTGGCAGCGATGTCACCTTC.

V usage is TRBV5-1 and J usage is TRBJ1-1; maybe TRBD1 (6 bases). V dropped 0 bases and J dropped 1 base, with 19 bases sitting between them. The CDR3 is 18 amino acids. Germline CDR1 and CDR2: SGHRS and YFSETQ. CDR3: CASSLVSGRVQGNTEAFF. CDR3 bases: TGCGCCAGCAGCTTGGTATCAGGGAGGGTACAGGGGAACACTGAAGCTTTCTTT.

This chain joins TRBV27 and TRBJ2-7; D remains ambiguous. CDR1 MNHEY and CDR2 SMNVEV come from the germline V gene (reference sequence). This CDR3 region has 15 residues. V lost 3 bases to trimming and J lost 3 bases, with 15 bases between them. Here the CDR3 DNA reads TGTGCCAGCAGTTTTCTTACCCGGTTGAACTACGAGCAGTACTTC. It is translated as CASSFLTRLNYEQYF.

Only one count was recorded for this clone. CDR3 DNA sequence: TGTGCCAGCAGGTTAATCAACAGGGGGGGACCCTCCGAGCAGTACTTC. Translating gives CASRLINRGGPSEQYF. The chain employs TRBV2 and TRBJ2-7; a possible D gene is TRBD1 (8 bases). Germline CDR1 is SNHLY and CDR2 is FYNNEI. CDR3 length: 16 amino acids. Deletions cut 6 bases from V and 6 bases from J, with 24 bases between.

The rearrangement links TRBV6-5 to TRBJ1-3; 7 bases fit TRBD1. Germline CDR1 reads MNHEY; CDR2 reads SVGAGI. With V trimmed by 2 bases and J by 0 bases, 4 bases remained unmatched. The CDR3 extends over 16 amino acids. CDR3 protein: CASSYRGHLSGNTIYF. The CDR3 DNA follows: TGTGCCAGCAGTTACAGGGGGCACCTCTCTGGAAACACCATATATTTT.

This clone was seen only once. The chain employs TRBV7-2 and TRBJ1-2, with a weak D call TRBD1 (6 bases). The V and J ends lost 5 bases and 4 bases respectively, with 11 bases between them. Germline CDR1 reads SGHTA; CDR2 reads FQGNSA. This CDR3 contains 13 residues. Here the CDR3 DNA reads TGTGCCAGCAGCCCTGACAGGAGCTATGGCTACACCTTC. This sequence encodes CASSPDRSYGYTF.

This chain links TRBV28 with TRBJ2-3; D possibly corresponds to TRBD1 (5 bases). The CDR3 runs to 14 residues. Germline V gene lookup returns CDR1 MDHEN and CDR2 SYDVKM. The germline V and J ends were trimmed by 5 bases and 3 bases, with 12 bases remaining between them. CDR3 DNA: TGTGCCAGCAGTAACCTGGGGCGGACAGATACGCAGTATTTT. Protein sequence: CASSNLGRTDTQYF.

This clone was found once. Other DNA sequences in this specimen translate into the identical CDR3. The chain joins TRBV20-1 to TRBJ2-7; no firm D call. Trimming took 3 bases from V and 3 from J, leaving 3 bases between them. CDR1 is DFQATT, CDR2 SNEGSKA, per germline (reference sequence). CDR3 size: 10 residues. The CDR3 loop reads CSARSYEQYF. CDR3 coding DNA: TGCAGTGCTAGGAGCTACGAGCAGTACTTC.